These 12 T cell receptor beta chains originate from one sample sequenced in a study of blood T cell repertoires in COVID-19. This table comes from immunoSEQ multiplex PCR, and its TCRdb copy is limited to in-frame clones, with some not included. In the table there are 230,000 or so clones, around 83% of which are singletons. The sequencing sample was made of peripheral blood. These receptor sequences come from a man aged 35 to 55 with active or convalescent COVID-19.

The gene calls are TRBV19 and TRBJ2-3; D remains ambiguous. The germline CDR1 and CDR2 sequences are LNHDA and SQIVND (reference sequence). The V gene lost 6 bases and the J gene lost 0 bases, with 10 bases spanning the gap. The CDR3 is made up of 14 amino acids. DNA for the CDR3: TGTGCCAGTAGCACCGCGCCTAGCACAGATACGCAGTATTTT. Translating gives CASSTAPSTDTQYF.

The chain joins TRBV11-3 to TRBJ2-7, with a weak D call TRBD1 (5 bases). The ends were cut back, 4 bases at V and 0 bases at J, with 7 bases in the middle. CDR3 size: 13 residues. The germline CDR1 and CDR2 sequences are SGHNT and YENEEA. CDR3 protein: CASSSDTSYEQYF. CDR3 sequence (DNA): TGTGCCAGCAGCTCGGACACCTCCTACGAGCAGTACTTC.

The genes are TRBV10-3 and TRBJ1-4; TRBD1 might be the D (6 bases). V dropped 6 bases and J dropped 4 bases, with 9 bases sitting between them. Per the germline V gene, CDR1 is ENHRY and CDR2 is SYGVKD. CDR3 size: 13 residues. The CDR3 bases are TGTGCCATCAGCAGGACAGATAATGAAAAACTGTTTTTT. Amino acids: CAISRTDNEKLFF.

The DNA for the CDR3 is TGCGCCAGCAGCCAAGATCCAGGGCCCAATCAGCCCCAGCATTTT. Protein product: CASSQDPGPNQPQHF. V usage is TRBV4-1 and J usage is TRBJ1-5; possibly TRBD1 for D (5 bases). V lost 0 bases and J 3 bases, leaving 9 bases between the germline ends. Germline CDR1 is MGHRA and CDR2 is YSYEKL. CDR3 length equals 15 residues.

The J gene is TRBJ1-1, the V gene TRBV14; D might be TRBD1 (5 bases). Germline loops: CDR1 SGHDN, CDR2 FVKESK. This CDR3 has 13 amino acids. V lost 5 bases to trimming and J lost 2 bases, with 9 bases between them. The CDR3: CASSYDRNTEAFF. CDR3 nucleotide sequence: TGTGCCAGCAGCTATGACAGAAACACTGAAGCTTTCTTT.

In nucleotides, the CDR3 is TGTGCCAGCAGCGAGGAAAGGACGGGGGGCTACACCTTC. This translates into CASSEERTGGYTF. The chain carries TRBV7-9 and TRBJ1-2, with D uncertain. This CDR3 is 13 amino acids long. CDR1 SEHNR and CDR2 FQNEAQ come from the germline V gene (reference sequence). The ends were cut back, 5 bases at V and 8 bases at J, with 15 bases in the middle.

This clone occurred a few times. This chain connects TRBV30 to TRBJ2-1; 7 bases align to TRBD2. The CDR3 extends over 14 amino acids. Trimming at V came to 3 bases and at J to 15 bases, leaving 17 bases not matched to a gene. Per germline, CDR1 GTSNPN and CDR2 SVGIG (reference sequence). CDR3 sequence reads: CAWSAGLTSAGLFF. The CDR3 region has the DNA TGTGCCTGGAGCGCCGGACTTACTAGCGCCGGATTGTTCTTC.

This clone was picked up a small number of times. The V gene is TRBV4-1, the J gene TRBJ1-5; 8 bases line up with TRBD1. The length of the CDR3 is 20 residues. Trimming cost V 5 bases and J 2 bases; bases outside gene matches: 20. Germline CDR1 and CDR2: MGHRA and YSYEKL. This CDR3 reads CASSVDVGQGITYGNQPQHF. As DNA, the CDR3 is TGCGCCAGCAGCGTAGACGTCGGACAGGGAATTACGTATGGCAATCAGCCCCAGCATTTT.

The J gene is TRBJ2-2, the V gene TRBV4-2; 9 bases align to TRBD2. Germline V gene data show CDR1 as LGHNA and CDR2 as YNFKEQ. This CDR3 has 15 residues. The V segment lost 1 base and the J segment 4 bases; nucleotides outside the gene matches: 1. The CDR3 nucleotides are TGTGCCAGCAGCCAAGGCGGGGGGGCCACCGGGGAGCTGTTTTTT. It codes for CASSQGGGATGELFF.

The chain recombines TRBV28 with TRBJ2-1, with 9 bases identical to TRBD2. The junction had 10 bases not matched to a gene; V was cut back by 7 bases and J by 3 bases. The CDR3 length is 16 residues. Per germline, CDR1 MDHEN and CDR2 SYDVKM. The CDR3: CASNPGGGAFYNEQFF. In DNA form, the CDR3 reads TGTGCCAGCAACCCCGGCGGGGGGGCCTTCTACAATGAGCAGTTCTTC.

The rearrangement uses TRBV5-1 and TRBJ2-5; 8 nucleotides line up with TRBD2. Germline-derived CDR1 and CDR2 are SGHRS and YFSETQ. The CDR3 covers 15 residues. Trimming removed 0 bases from V and 4 bases from J; junction bases left unmatched: 5. The CDR3 nucleotides read TGCGCCAGCAGCTTGGAGGGCGGGAGGCGAGAGACCCAGTACTTC. It is translated as CASSLEGGRRETQYF.

The genes are TRBV24-1 and TRBJ1-3; D not resolved. Germline CDR1 KGHDR, CDR2 SFDVKD. This CDR3 has 13 residues. Trimming removed 8 bases from V and 0 bases from J, with 7 bases in between. The CDR3 DNA sequence: TGTGCCACCACCTCCGGCTCTGGAAACACCATATATTTT. This translates into CATTSGSGNTIYF.